This T cell receptor beta chain comes out of a study of regulatory T cells in long-lasting Graves disease. The V end lost 7 bases, the J end lost 1 base, and 10 bases lay between the germline ends. This CDR3 has 13 amino acids. The V gene's germline CDR1 is LGHNT and CDR2 FRNRAP. Time point denoted: newly diagnosed GD, antithyroid drugs for less than 3 months. Making the TCR library involved RNA that had been extracted from PBMCs. Patients were from an endocrinology department in Xi'an, China. Investigators prepared the TCR beta libraries by applying iRepertoire HTBI primers and Arm-PCR of CDR3 regions. TCRdb itself ran the multiplex PCR reads through MiXCR, one entry per CDR3 protein. The profile shows 350,000 to 400,000 distinct CDR3 sequences, around a sixth of them singletons. In this sample, this clonotype turned up many times. The antigen is unknown. General study results and limits: Patients with persistent disease shared 2,741 public clonotypes, outpacing the approximately 920 shared by new patients.

The origin of this receptor is a female donor with Graves disease. J is TRBJ1-1 and V is TRBV12-5, with a tentative D call TRBD1 (6 bases). The material sequenced was peripheral blood mononuclear cells (PBMCs), taken at new diagnosis, from a patient treated with antithyroid drugs. CDR3 DNA sequence: TGTGCTAGTGCCCTAGGGGGGAACACTGAAGCTTTCTTT. The encoded protein is CASALGGNTEAFF.